This T cell receptor beta chain was documented in a study of shared clonotypes between healthy human individuals. The protocol was immunoSEQ multiplex PCR, while the TCRdb copy is restricted to in-frame clones and leaves out a portion. The data show 2 million to 2.5 million clones, approximately 96% seen once. Germline CDR1 and CDR2: SGHAT and FQDESV (reference sequence). The ends lost 5 bases at V and 7 bases at J; junction bases unmatched: 10. CDR3 length equals 17 residues. Splitting the CD4+ cells yielded a CD45RA+ naive subset and a CD45RA-negative memory subset. A note on this clone: Its matching antigen is unknown.

General study results and limits: Sampling was confined to blood; repertoires within tissues likely differ. Naive CD4 clonotypes overlapped across a few donors at approximately 4.5%.

The V and J genes are TRBV11-1 and TRBJ2-1, with 14 nucleotides matching TRBD2. The sample consisted of naive CD4+ T cells sorted from blood. The subset here: CD45RA+ positively selected. The receptor's source is a man between 18 and 29 years old in good health. The CDR3 bases are TGTGCCAGCAGCACCCGGACTAGCGGGGGGAGTATGAATGAGCAGTTCTTC. Residues: CASSTRTSGGSMNEQFF.